A selection of T cell receptor beta chains follows, all from one sample in a study of T cell responses to AZD1222 COVID-19 vaccine. Profiling relied on immunoSEQ multiplex PCR, and the TCRdb table lists in-frame clones only, not all of them. The sample comprises approximately 140,000 clones, around nine tenths of which are singletons, and approximately 9% rests with the top ten. The sample in question was peripheral blood, obtained 28 days after the second AZD1222 dose. These receptors were obtained from an adult who received the AZD1222 COVID-19 vaccine. Both conserved end residues are part of each CDR3. The D gene is left open where the match is weak.

v_gene,j_gene,len,d_gene,CDR3aa
TRBV7-9,TRBJ1-1,14,.,CASSLSWGYTEAFF
TRBV15,TRBJ2-3,17,.,CATSRDPFRGNTDTQYF
TRBV7-2,TRBJ2-1,15,.,CASSLIALLYNEQFF
TRBV5-1,TRBJ1-1,14,.,CASSSYGENTEAFF
TRBV4-3,TRBJ2-1,13,.,CASGGWKSNEQFF
TRBV9,TRBJ2-3,14,.,CASSPGGGTDTQYF
TRBV6-5,TRBJ2-3,15,TRBD1,CASRTGGGGKDTQYF
TRBV18,TRBJ2-3,16,.,CASSPSTGDRTDTQYF
TRBV7-2,TRBJ1-1,14,.,CASSLFGVNTEAFF
TRBV12-5,TRBJ2-2,12,.,CASGLATGELFF
TRBV30,TRBJ2-3,12,.,CAWSRTSGTQYF
TRBV4-2,TRBJ2-7,14,.,CASSQDVNIHEQYF
TRBV11-3,TRBJ2-6,16,.,CASSLGPGPGANVLTF
TRBV27,TRBJ2-2,18,.,CASSTRVLVSFGTGELFF
TRBV11-2,TRBJ1-2,15,.,CASSSTGFSNYGYTF
TRBV7-2,TRBJ1-6,13,.,CASSSEGLSPLHF
TRBV27,TRBJ2-3,15,.,CASSFSGYGTDTQYF
TRBV12-3/TRBV12-4,TRBJ1-2,12,.,CASSLNFYGYTF
TRBV11-2,TRBJ1-2,12,.,CASSLHPGGYTF
TRBV5-5,TRBJ1-5,16,.,CASSLDSTVTNQPQHF
TRBV19,TRBJ2-5,12,TRBD1,CATSEGGETQYF
TRBV24-1,TRBJ2-3,13,.,CATSDSWEAGQYF
TRBV7-9,TRBJ1-2,14,.,CASSLEPLAPGYTF
TRBV7-2,TRBJ1-1,15,.,CASSFGGLQNTEAFF
TRBV5-1,TRBJ1-6,15,.,CASSLVGSYNSPLHF
TRBV27,TRBJ1-1,13,.,CASSPGGYTEAFF
TRBV28,TRBJ1-2,14,.,CASSSGGSGYGYTF
TRBV27,TRBJ1-5,14,.,CASKGPYSNQPQHF
TRBV6-4,TRBJ2-3,15,TRBD2,CASSEAGGGTDTQYF
TRBV7-3,TRBJ1-1,14,.,CASSRGGRNTEAFF
TRBV6-2/TRBV6-3,TRBJ2-6,15,.,CASSSPGTGANVLTF
TRBV28,TRBJ2-7,14,.,CASRESGKSYEQYF
TRBV24-1,TRBJ1-2,15,.,CATSDPGTGDRGYTF
TRBV12-5,TRBJ2-6,19,.,CASGLGHGRGASGANVLTF
TRBV28,TRBJ1-6,14,TRBD1,CASSATGSNSPLHF
TRBV28,TRBJ1-4,19,.,CASSLPAGTGGTTNEKLFF
TRBV2,TRBJ1-2,13,TRBD1,CAVARDRGQRYTF
TRBV4-2,TRBJ1-5,15,.,CASSQDLGFRWPQHF
TRBV7-3,TRBJ1-1,13,.,CASSLTGDTEAFF
TRBV6-5,TRBJ1-1,13,.,CASSLGRNTEAFF
TRBV5-8,TRBJ1-1,14,.,CASSLGFGVTEAFF
TRBV14,TRBJ2-5,11,.,CASSGWETQYF
TRBV6-5,TRBJ1-2,11,.,CASSSRAGYTF
TRBV7-6,TRBJ2-7,11,.,CASSLVMEQYF
TRBV5-6,TRBJ1-1,15,TRBD1,CASSAAGGGGTEAFF
TRBV11-2,TRBJ2-4,15,.,CASSSRVQRDSIQYF
TRBV3-1/TRBV3-2,TRBJ2-2,15,.,CASSQVQDVTGELFF
TRBV28,TRBJ1-5,16,.,CASSLPPRTDYQPQHF
TRBV30,TRBJ1-2,17,TRBD1,CAWSPYGTATTDYGYTF
TRBV19,TRBJ1-1,15,.,CASSSEASLGGGAFF
TRBV27,TRBJ1-2,14,.,CASSLSHSGYGYTF
TRBV5-5,TRBJ2-5,15,.,CASSSATGFRGTQYF